Described below is a single T cell receptor beta chain sequence and its context. The sample comes from a study of identical twins. This CDR3 is built from 15 residues. The germline V gene has CDR1 SGHTA and CDR2 FQGNSA. The V and J ends lost 3 bases and 1 base, in that order; junction bases with no gene match: 6. TCRdb used MiXCR to reprocess the 5' RACE reads, holding one entry per CDR3 protein. The sample lists 450,000 to 500,000 distinct CDR3 sequences; roughly 13% were seen once. The same sample was also studied in work on yellow fever vaccine responses in identical twins. Per that paper: The T cell response to vaccination in identical twins was reportedly partly convergent and partly personalized.

Material: CD4+ T cells sorted from blood. The chain recombines TRBV7-2 with TRBJ2-7, with TRBD2 matching 7 bases. The sequence was obtained from a woman aged 18 to 35 in good health. The CDR3 DNA follows: TGTGCCAGCAGCTTCCAGTCAGCGGGATCCTACGAGCAGTACTTC. Its protein is CASSFQSAGSYEQYF.